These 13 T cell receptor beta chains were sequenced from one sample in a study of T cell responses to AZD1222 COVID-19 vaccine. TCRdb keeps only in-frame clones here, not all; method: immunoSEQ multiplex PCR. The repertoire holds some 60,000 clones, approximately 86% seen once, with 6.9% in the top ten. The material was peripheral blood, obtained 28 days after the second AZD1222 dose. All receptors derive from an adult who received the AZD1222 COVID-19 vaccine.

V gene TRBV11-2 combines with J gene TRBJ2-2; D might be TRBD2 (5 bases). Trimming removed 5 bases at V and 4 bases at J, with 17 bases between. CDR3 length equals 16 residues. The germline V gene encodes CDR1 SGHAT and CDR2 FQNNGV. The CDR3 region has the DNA TGTGCCAGCAGCGGGGTGACCGGAACTAGCACCGGGGAGCTGTTTTTT. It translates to CASSGVTGTSTGELFF.

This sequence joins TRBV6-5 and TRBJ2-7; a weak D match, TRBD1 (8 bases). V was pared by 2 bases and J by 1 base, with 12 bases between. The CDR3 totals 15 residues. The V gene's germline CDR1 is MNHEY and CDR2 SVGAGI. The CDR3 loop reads CASSYEQGGSYEQYF. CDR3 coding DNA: TGTGCCAGCAGTTACGAACAGGGGGGGTCCTACGAGCAGTACTTC.

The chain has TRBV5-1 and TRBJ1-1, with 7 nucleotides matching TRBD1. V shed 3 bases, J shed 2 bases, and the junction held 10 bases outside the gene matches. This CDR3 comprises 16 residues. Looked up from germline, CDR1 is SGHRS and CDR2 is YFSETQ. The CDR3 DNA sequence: TGCGCCAGCAGCTCGGTAAGACAGGGACTAAACACTGAAGCTTTCTTT. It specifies CASSSVRQGLNTEAFF.

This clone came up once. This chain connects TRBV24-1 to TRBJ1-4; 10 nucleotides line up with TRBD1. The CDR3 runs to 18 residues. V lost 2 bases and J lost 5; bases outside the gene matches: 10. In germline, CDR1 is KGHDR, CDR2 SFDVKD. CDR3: CATSDSRQGATRNEKLFF. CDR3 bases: TGTGCCACCAGTGATTCGAGACAGGGGGCGACAAGGAATGAAAAACTGTTTTTT.

Here the CDR3 reads CASSPYLSRQGNEQFF. DNA of the CDR3: TGTGCCAGCTCACCATATTTATCACGTCAGGGAAATGAGCAGTTCTTC. The chain is built from TRBV18 and TRBJ2-1; D may be TRBD1 (5 bases). Trimming took off 2 bases at V and 7 bases at J, with 18 bases between the two ends. Germline lookup yields CDR1 KGHSH and CDR2 LQKENI. This CDR3 spans 16 amino acids.

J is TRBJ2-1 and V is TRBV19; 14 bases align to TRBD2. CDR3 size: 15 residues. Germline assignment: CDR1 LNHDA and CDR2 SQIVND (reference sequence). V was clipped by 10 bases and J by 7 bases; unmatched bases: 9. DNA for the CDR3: TGTGCCACTACGGACGGGACTAGCGGGGGAAATGAGCAGTTCTTC. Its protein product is CATTDGTSGGNEQFF. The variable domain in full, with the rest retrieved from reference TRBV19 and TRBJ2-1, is DGGITQSPKYLFRKEGQNVTLSCEQNLNHDAMYWYRQDPGQGLRLIYYSQIVNDFQKGDIAEGYSVSREKKESFPLTVTSAQKNPTAFYLCATTDGTSGGNEQFFGPGTRLTVL.

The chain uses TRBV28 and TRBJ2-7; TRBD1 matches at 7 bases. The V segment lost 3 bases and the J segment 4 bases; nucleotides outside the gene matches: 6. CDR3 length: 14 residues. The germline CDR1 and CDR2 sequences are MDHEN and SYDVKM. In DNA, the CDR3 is TGTGCCAGCAGTTTGGATGGGACAGATTACGAGCAGTACTTC. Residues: CASSLDGTDYEQYF.

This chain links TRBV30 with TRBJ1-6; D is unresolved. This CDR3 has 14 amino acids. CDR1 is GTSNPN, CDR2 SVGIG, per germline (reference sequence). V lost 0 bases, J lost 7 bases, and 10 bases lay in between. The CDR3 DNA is TGTGCCTGGAGTGTAAACCTGGGAAATTCACCCCTCCACTTT. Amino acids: CAWSVNLGNSPLHF. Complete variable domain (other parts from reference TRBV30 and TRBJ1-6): SQTIHQWPATLVQPVGSPLSLECTVEGTSNPNLYWYRQAAGRGLQLLFYSVGIGQISSEVPQNLSASRPQDRQFILSSKKLLLSDSGFYLCAWSVNLGNSPLHFGNGTRLTVT.

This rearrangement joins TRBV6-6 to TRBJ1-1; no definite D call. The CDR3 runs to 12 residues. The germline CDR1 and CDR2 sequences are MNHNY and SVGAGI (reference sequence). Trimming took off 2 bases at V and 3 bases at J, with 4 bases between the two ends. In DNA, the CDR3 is TGTGCCAGCAGTTACGGGGACACTGAAGCTTTCTTT. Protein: CASSYGDTEAFF.

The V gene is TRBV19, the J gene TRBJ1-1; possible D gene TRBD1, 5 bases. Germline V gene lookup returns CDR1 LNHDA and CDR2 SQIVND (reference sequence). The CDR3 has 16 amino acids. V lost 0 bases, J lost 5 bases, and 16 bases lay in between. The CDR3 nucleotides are TGTGCCAGTAGTATAGATGGACGGGACCCGGGGACTGAAGCTTTCTTT. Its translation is CASSIDGRDPGTEAFF.

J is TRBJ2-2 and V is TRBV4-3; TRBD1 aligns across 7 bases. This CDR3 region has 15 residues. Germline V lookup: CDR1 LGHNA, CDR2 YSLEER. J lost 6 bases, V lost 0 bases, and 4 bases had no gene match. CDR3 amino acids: CASSQDTGVPGELFF. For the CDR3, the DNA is TGCGCCAGCAGCCAAGACACAGGGGTGCCCGGGGAGCTGTTTTTT.

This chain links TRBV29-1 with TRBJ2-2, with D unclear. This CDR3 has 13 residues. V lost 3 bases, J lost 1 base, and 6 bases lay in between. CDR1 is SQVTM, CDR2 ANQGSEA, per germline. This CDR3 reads CSVEIGNTGELFF. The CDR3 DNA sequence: TGCAGCGTTGAGATCGGGAACACCGGGGAGCTGTTTTTT.

DNA of the CDR3: TGTGCCATCAGTACAGGGGGCACTGGAAACACCATATATTTT. Translating gives CAISTGGTGNTIYF. The chain is built from TRBV10-3 and TRBJ1-3; 9 bases align to TRBD1. The junction had 1 base not matched to a gene; V was cut back by 5 bases and J by 2 bases. This CDR3 is 14 amino acids long. The V gene's germline CDR1 is ENHRY and CDR2 SYGVKD.